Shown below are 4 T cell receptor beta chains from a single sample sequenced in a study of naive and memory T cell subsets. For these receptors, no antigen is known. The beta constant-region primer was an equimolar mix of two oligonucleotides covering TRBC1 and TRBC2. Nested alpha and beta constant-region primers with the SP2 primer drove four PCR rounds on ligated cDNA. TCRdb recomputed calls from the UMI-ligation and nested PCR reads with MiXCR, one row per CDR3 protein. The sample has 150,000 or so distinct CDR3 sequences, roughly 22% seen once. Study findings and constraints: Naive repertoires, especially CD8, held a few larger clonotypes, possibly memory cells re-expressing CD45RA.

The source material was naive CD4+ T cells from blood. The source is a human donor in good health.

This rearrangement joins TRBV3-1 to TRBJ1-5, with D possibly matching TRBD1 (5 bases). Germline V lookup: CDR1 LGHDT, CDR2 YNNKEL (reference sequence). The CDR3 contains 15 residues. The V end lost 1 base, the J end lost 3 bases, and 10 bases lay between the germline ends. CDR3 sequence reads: CASSQVSGNNQPQHF. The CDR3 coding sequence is TGTGCCAGCAGCCAAGTGTCAGGGAACAATCAGCCCCAGCATTTT.

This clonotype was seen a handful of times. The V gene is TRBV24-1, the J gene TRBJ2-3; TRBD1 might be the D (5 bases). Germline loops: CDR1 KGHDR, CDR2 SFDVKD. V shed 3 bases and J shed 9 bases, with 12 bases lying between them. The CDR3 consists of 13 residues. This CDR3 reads CATSDGAPTTQYF. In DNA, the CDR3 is TGTGCCACCAGTGATGGGGCCCCGACAACGCAGTATTTT.

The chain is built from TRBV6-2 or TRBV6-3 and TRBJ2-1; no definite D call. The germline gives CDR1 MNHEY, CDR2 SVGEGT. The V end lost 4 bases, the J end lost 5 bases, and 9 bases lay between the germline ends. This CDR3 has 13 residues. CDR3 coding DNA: TGTGCCAGCAGTTTATACAGACACAATGAGCAGTTCTTC. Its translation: CASSLYRHNEQFF.

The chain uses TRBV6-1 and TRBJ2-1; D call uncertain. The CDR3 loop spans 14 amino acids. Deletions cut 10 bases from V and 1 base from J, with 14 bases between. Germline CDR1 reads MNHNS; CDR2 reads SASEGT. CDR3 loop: CATAWWGSYNEQFF. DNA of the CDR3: TGTGCCACCGCGTGGTGGGGTTCCTACAATGAGCAGTTCTTC.